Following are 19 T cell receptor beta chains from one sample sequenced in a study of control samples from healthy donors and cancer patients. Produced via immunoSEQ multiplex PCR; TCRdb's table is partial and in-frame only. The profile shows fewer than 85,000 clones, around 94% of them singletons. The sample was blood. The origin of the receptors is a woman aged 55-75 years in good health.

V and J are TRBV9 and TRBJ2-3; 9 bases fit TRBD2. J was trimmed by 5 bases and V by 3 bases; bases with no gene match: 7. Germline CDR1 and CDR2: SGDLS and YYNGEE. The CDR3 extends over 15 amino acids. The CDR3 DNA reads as TGTGCCAGCAGCGAAGAGACTAGCGGCAGAGATACGCAGTATTTT. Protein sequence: CASSEETSGRDTQYF.

DNA for the CDR3: TGTGCCAGCAGTAGACTTATCAAGGAGGCCGGCTACACCTTC. This encodes CASSRLIKEAGYTF. The V call is TRBV6-5, the J call TRBJ1-2; D gene unclear. CDR3 length: 14 amino acids. Germline V gene data show CDR1 as MNHEY and CDR2 as SVGAGI. Trimming left V 5 bases short and J 8 bases short, with 18 bases between.

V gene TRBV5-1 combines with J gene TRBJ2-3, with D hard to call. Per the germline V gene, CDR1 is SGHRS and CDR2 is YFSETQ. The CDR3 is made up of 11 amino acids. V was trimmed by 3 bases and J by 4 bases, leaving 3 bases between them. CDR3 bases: TGCGCCAGCAGCTGGCCAGATACGCAGTATTTT. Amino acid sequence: CASSWPDTQYF. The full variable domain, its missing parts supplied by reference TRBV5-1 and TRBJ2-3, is KAGVTQTPRYLIKTRGQQVTLSCSPISGHRSVSWYQQTPGQGLQFLFEYFSETQRNKGNFPGRFSGRQFSNSRSEMNVSTLELGDSALYLCASSWPDTQYFGPGTRLTVL.

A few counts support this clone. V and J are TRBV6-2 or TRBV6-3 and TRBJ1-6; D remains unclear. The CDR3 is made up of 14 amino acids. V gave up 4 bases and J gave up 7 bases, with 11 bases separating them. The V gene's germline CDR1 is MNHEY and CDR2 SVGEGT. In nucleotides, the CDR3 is TGTGCCAGCAGTTGGGCGTCGAGGAATTCACCCCTCCACTTT. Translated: CASSWASRNSPLHF.

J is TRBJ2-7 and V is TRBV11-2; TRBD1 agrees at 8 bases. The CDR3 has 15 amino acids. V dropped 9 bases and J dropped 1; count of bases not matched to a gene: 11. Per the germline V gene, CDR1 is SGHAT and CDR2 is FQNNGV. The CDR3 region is CASTQGADRSYEQYF. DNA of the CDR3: TGTGCCAGTACCCAGGGGGCGGATAGGTCCTACGAGCAGTACTTC.

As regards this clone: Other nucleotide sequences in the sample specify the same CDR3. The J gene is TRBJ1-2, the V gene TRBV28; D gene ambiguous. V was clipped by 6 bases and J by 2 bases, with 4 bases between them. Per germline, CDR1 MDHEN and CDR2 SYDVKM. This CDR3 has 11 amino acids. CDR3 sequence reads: CASSSNYGYTF. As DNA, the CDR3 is TGTGCCAGCAGCTCGAACTATGGCTACACCTTC.

The CDR3 protein is CASSLAGASYEQYF. The CDR3 DNA reads as TGTGCCAGCAGCTTGGCCGGTGCCTCCTACGAGCAGTACTTC. The gene calls are TRBV5-4 and TRBJ2-7; D call uncertain. V was clipped by 0 bases and J by 0 bases, with 7 bases between them. This CDR3 spans 14 amino acids. CDR1 and CDR2 from the germline V gene are SGHNT and YYREEE (reference sequence). Based on the CDR3 plus reference TRBV5-4 and TRBJ2-7, the full variable domain is ETGVTQSPTHLIKTRGQQVTLRCSSQSGHNTVSWYQQALGQGPQFIFQYYREEENGRGNFPPRFSGLQFPNYSSELNVNALELDDSALYLCASSLAGASYEQYFGPGTRLTVT.

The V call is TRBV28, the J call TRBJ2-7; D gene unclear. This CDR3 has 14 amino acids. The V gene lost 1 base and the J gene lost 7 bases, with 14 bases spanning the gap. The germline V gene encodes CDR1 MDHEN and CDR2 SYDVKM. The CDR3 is CASSLSGTVAEQYF. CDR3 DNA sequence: TGTGCCAGCAGTTTATCCGGCACGGTGGCTGAGCAGTACTTC.

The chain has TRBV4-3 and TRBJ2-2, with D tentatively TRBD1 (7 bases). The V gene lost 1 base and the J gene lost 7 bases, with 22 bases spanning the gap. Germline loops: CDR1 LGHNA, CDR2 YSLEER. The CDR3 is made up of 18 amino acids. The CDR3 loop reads CASSQVAYQGGINGELFF. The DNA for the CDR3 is TGCGCCAGCAGCCAAGTGGCATATCAGGGGGGAATTAACGGGGAGCTGTTTTTT.

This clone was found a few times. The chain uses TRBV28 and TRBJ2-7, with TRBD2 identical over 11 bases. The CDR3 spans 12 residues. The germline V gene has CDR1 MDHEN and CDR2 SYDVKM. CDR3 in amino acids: CASTSGSYEQYF. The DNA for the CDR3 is TGTGCGTCTACTAGCGGGAGCTACGAGCAGTACTTC.

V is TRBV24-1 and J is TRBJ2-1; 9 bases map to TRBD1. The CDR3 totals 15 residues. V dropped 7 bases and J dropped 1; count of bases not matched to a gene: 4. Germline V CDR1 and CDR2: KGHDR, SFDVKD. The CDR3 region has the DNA TGTGCCACCAGGGAGACAGGGGGATCCTACAATGAGCAGTTCTTC. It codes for CATRETGGSYNEQFF.

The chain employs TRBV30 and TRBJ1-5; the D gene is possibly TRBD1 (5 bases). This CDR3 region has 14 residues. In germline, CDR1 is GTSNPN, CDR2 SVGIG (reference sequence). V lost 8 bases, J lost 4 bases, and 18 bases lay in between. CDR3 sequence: CASTEAGGNQPQHF. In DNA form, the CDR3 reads TGTGCCAGTACCGAAGCCGGGGGTAATCAGCCCCAGCATTTT.

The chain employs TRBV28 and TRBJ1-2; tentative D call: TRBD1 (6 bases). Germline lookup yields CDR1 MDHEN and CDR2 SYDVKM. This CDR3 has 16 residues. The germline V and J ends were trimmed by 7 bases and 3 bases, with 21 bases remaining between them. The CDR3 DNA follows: TGTGCCAGCATTCACGCGGGGGGCGGGCGGGACTATGGCTACACCTTC. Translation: CASIHAGGGRDYGYTF.

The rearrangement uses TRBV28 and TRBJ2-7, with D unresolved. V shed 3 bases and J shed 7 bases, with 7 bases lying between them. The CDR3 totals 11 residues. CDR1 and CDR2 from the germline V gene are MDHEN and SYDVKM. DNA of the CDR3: TGTGCCAGCAGTTTCTACTCTGAGCAGTACTTC. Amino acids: CASSFYSEQYF. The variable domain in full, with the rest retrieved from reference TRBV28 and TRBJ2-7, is DVKVTQSSRYLVKRTGEKVFLECVQDMDHENMFWYRQDPGLGLRLIYFSYDVKMKEKGDIPEGYSVSREKKERFSLILESASTNQTSMYLCASSFYSEQYFGPGTRLTVT.

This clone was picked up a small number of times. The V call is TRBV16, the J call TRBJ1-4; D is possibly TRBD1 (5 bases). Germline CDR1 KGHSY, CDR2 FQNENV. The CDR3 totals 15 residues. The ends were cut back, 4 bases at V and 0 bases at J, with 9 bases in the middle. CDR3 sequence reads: CASSPYRTTNEKLFF. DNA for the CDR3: TGTGCCAGCAGCCCCTACAGGACAACTAATGAAAAACTGTTTTTT.

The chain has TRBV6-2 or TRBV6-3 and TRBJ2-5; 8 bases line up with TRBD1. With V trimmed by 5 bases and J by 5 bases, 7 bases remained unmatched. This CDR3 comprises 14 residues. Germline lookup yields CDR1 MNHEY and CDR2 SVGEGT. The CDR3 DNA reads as TGTGCCAGCAGTCTTTGGACAGGGAGCGAGACCCAGTACTTC. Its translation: CASSLWTGSETQYF.

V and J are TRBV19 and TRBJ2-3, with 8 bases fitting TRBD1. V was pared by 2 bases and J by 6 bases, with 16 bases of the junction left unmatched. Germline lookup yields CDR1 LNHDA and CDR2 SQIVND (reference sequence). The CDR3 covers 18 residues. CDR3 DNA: TGTGCCAGTAGTATAAACATCTGGGGCAGGGGGCGGCTTGATACGCAGTATTTT. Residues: CASSINIWGRGRLDTQYF.

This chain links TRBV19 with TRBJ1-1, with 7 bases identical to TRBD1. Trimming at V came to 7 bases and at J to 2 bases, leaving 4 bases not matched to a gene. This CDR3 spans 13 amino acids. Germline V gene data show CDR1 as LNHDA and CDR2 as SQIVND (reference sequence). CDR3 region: CASKDRVNTEAFF. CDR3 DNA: TGTGCCAGTAAAGACAGGGTTAACACTGAAGCTTTCTTT.

The CDR3 loop reads CASSSHRAPYEQYF. For the CDR3, the DNA is TGTGCCAGCAGTTCACACAGGGCCCCCTACGAGCAGTACTTC. This rearrangement joins TRBV6-5 to TRBJ2-7; tentative D call: TRBD1 (6 bases). The CDR3 has 14 residues. Germline lookup yields CDR1 MNHEY and CDR2 SVGAGI. With 4 bases removed from V and 2 bases from J, the gap between germline ends came to 12 bases.